This TCR beta chain came from a study of neoadjuvant anti-PD-1 for oral cavity cancer. Using immunoSEQ multiplex PCR, the repertoire was profiled, and TCRdb retains in-frame clones only, with some absent. The data contain 15,000 to 20,000 clones, approximately 70% of them singletons. The germline V gene encodes CDR1 SGHRS and CDR2 YFSETQ. Trimming took off 5 bases at V and 3 bases at J, with 11 bases between the two ends. The CDR3 extends over 13 amino acids. The sample was PBMCs, taken before nivolumab (anti-PD-1) treatment. This clonotype was obtained from a person between 40 and 85 years old with oral cavity squamous cell carcinoma. This chain links TRBV5-1 with TRBJ1-1; D is ambiguous. The CDR3 DNA follows: TGCGCCAGCAGTCTCACGGGGTACACTGAAGCTTTCTTT. It is translated as CASSLTGYTEAFF.